A single TCR beta chain is shown here with its context. This record comes from a study of blood T cell repertoires in COVID-19. The germline V gene has CDR1 SNHLY and CDR2 FYNNEI. V shed 10 bases, J shed 5 bases, and the junction held 6 bases outside the gene matches. This CDR3 is 14 amino acids long. Generated by immunoSEQ multiplex PCR, the TCRdb table keeps only in-frame clones and is missing some. This sample yields some 160,000 clones, of which around 83% are seen a single time; approximately 19% belongs to the top ten. The rearrangement uses TRBV2 and TRBJ2-3, with TRBD2 identical over 13 bases. The source material was peripheral blood. The clonotype was recovered from a woman between 65 and 79 years old who had recovered from COVID-19. This CDR3 is CATRTSGSIDTQYF. In DNA, the CDR3 is TGTGCCACCCGGACTAGCGGGAGTATAGATACGCAGTATTTT.